This T cell receptor beta chain was recorded in a study of blood T cells in healthy people across ages. Of note for this clonotype: Sequence at one end of the junction differs from germline and may be a read error.

Next came a second PCR, run for roughly 6 to 11 cycles, which used a sample-barcoded 5' primer along with a J-beta primer mix. One entry per CDR3 protein, called by TCRdb with MiXCR from the 5' RACE reads. Of around 750,000 distinct CDR3 sequences in the sample, 53% were seen once. From germline, CDR1 is MDHEN and CDR2 SYDVKM. The CDR3 has 14 residues. The rearrangement links TRBV28 to TRBJ2-6, with a tentative D call TRBD2 (5 bases). What was sequenced was blood. The receptor was isolated from a man older than 75 in good health. The CDR3 protein is CAGSGSSGANVLTF. The CDR3 DNA reads TGTGCCGGCAGCGGTAGCTCTGGGGCCAACGTCCTGACTTTC.